These T cell receptor beta chains were read from a single sample in a study of T cell repertoires in cytomegalovirus infection. TCRdb re-called the reads with MiXCR, one entry per CDR3 protein. Of about 310,000 distinct CDR3 sequences in the sample, 20% to 25% are singletons; the top ten hold about an eighth. No antigen is known for these receptors. This specimen was cultured PBMCs, taken from culture after CMV antigen stimulation. Source of these receptors: a human donor in good health (CMV status not recorded). Some clones in this sample may be carry-over from other donors' samples. Each CDR3 is given with its conserved first and last residue. The order of the fields is J gene, clone size, D gene, V gene, CDR3 protein, CDR3 DNA. The D gene is left open where the match is weak. Expanded clones get a size class; other rows say once, few or many, or leave the size out.

TRBJ2-1,few,-,TRBV7-2,CASSLGGGEQFF,TGTGCCAGCAGCTTAGGAGGGGGTGAGCAGTTCTTC
TRBJ2-3,many,-,TRBV7-2,CASSSRKDRVRTDTQYF,TGTGCCAGCAGCTCCCGGAAAGACCGGGTACGCACAGATACGCAGTATTTT
TRBJ2-2,-,TRBD1,TRBV7-3,CASSSSHNRGHGELFF,TGTGCCAGCAGCTCGTCGCACAACAGGGGCCACGGGGAGCTGTTTTTT
TRBJ2-7,-,-,TRBV20-1,CSARVTGVFAGEQYF,TGCAGTGCTAGGGTCACGGGGGTGTTCGCCGGCGAGCAGTACTTC
TRBJ2-1,-,-,TRBV20-1,CSARRGPSYNEQFF,TGCAGTGCTAGGCGCGGGCCTTCCTACAATGAGCAGTTCTTC
TRBJ2-6,many,TRBD1,TRBV4-1,CASSQATGVSGANVLTF,TGCGCCAGCAGCCAGGCGACAGGGGTTTCTGGGGCCAACGTCCTGACTTTC
TRBJ2-7,-,TRBD2,TRBV4-3,CASSHHTSGGFYEQYF,TGCGCCAGCAGCCACCACACTAGCGGGGGTTTCTACGAGCAGTACTTC
TRBJ1-1,-,-,TRBV7-2,CASSLDRSKAFF,TGTGCCAGCAGCTTAGATCGGAGCAAAGCTTTCTTT
TRBJ1-2,few,-,TRBV28,CASSYGGTGNYGYTF,TGTGCCAGCAGTTATGGCGGAACAGGGAACTATGGCTACACCTTC
TRBJ2-1,few,TRBD2,TRBV12-3/TRBV12-4,CASSSRTSPNEQFF,TGTGCCAGCAGTTCGCGGACTAGTCCCAATGAGCAGTTCTTC
TRBJ2-3,few,TRBD2,TRBV28,CASSLLAGAPGLRADTQYF,TGTGCCAGCAGTTTATTAGCGGGAGCCCCGGGTTTAAGAGCAGATACGCAGTATTTT
TRBJ1-2,many,-,TRBV7-8,CASSFQGNYGYTF,TGTGCCAGCAGCTTTCAGGGGAACTATGGCTACACCTTC
TRBJ2-3,few,TRBD2,TRBV20-1,CSATPSPKGTSRSTDTQYF,TGCAGTGCTACACCCTCCCCTAAGGGGACTAGTAGGAGCACAGATACGCAGTATTTT
TRBJ2-2,-,-,TRBV7-6,CASSPTANTGELFF,TGTGCCAGCAGCCCGACCGCGAACACCGGGGAGCTGTTTTTT
TRBJ2-1,-,-,TRBV12-3/TRBV12-4,CASNLDSISYNEQFF,TGTGCCAGCAATCTGGACTCCATCTCCTACAATGAGCAGTTCTTC
TRBJ1-5,-,-,TRBV10-3,CAISGDNQPQHF,TGTGCCATCAGTGGGGACAATCAGCCCCAGCATTTT
TRBJ2-1,many,TRBD2,TRBV5-1,CASSLQLAGLNEQFF,TGCGCCAGCAGCTTGCAACTAGCGGGCTTAAATGAGCAGTTCTTC
TRBJ1-2,many,-,TRBV7-2,CASSLALGGRYGYTF,TGTGCCAGCAGCTTAGCGTTAGGGGGAAGATATGGCTACACCTTC
TRBJ1-5,-,-,TRBV4-1,CASSQAQLANQPQHF,TGCGCCAGCAGCCAAGCCCAGCTGGCGAATCAGCCCCAGCATTTT
TRBJ2-1,few,-,TRBV2,CASSEEGGNSYNEQFF,TGTGCCAGCAGTGAAGAAGGCGGGAACTCCTACAATGAGCAGTTCTTC
TRBJ1-1,-,-,TRBV19,CASSIVGAANTEAFF,TGTGCCAGTAGTATAGTAGGGGCCGCAAACACTGAAGCTTTCTTT
TRBJ1-1,few,-,TRBV6-6,CASSYGVRDTEAFF,TGTGCCAGCAGTTACGGTGTCAGGGACACTGAAGCTTTCTTT
TRBJ1-1,once,-,TRBV4-1,CASSQGGGSSVGTEAFF,TGTGCCAGCAGCCAAGGAGGAGGAAGCAGCGTTGGGACTGAAGCTTTCTTT
TRBJ2-6,few,-,TRBV5-4,CASSRYLVAGANVLTF,TGTGCCAGCAGCCGCTACTTAGTGGCTGGGGCCAACGTCCTGACTTTC
TRBJ2-5,-,-,TRBV12-3/TRBV12-4,CASSFTPPGFSETQYF,TGTGCCAGCAGTTTTACCCCTCCAGGGTTTTCGGAGACCCAGTACTTC
TRBJ1-1,-,-,TRBV20-1,CSANGTPVGNTEAFF,TGCAGTGCTAATGGGACTCCGGTGGGGAACACTGAAGCTTTCTTT
TRBJ2-5,-,TRBD1,TRBV29-1,CSGSGQGDPQYF,TGCAGCGGGTCGGGACAGGGGGACCCCCAGTACTTC
TRBJ2-7,many,-,TRBV7-2,CASSSPEGPGYEQYF,TGTGCCAGCAGCTCCCCCGAAGGCCCAGGCTACGAGCAGTACTTC
TRBJ1-1,-,-,TRBV28,CASSLGGFAEAFF,TGTGCCAGCAGTTTAGGTGGGTTCGCTGAAGCTTTCTTT
TRBJ1-5,few,TRBD1,TRBV6-2/TRBV6-3,CASSHLRGTGVLSNQPQHF,TGTGCCAGCAGTCACCTCCGGGGGACAGGGGTTCTAAGCAATCAGCCCCAGCATTTT
TRBJ2-7,-,-,TRBV6-2/TRBV6-3,CASGTLPYEQYF,TGTGCCAGCGGGACACTGCCCTACGAGCAGTACTTC
TRBJ2-3,-,-,TRBV19,CASSIAFTDTQYF,TGTGCCAGTAGTATAGCCTTCACAGATACGCAGTATTTT
TRBJ1-2,many,-,TRBV11-2,CASSLGLRPYGYTF,TGTGCCAGCAGCTTAGGCCTCCGCCCCTATGGCTACACCTTC
TRBJ2-5,-,TRBD1,TRBV6-2/TRBV6-3,CASRAGQGRQETQYF,TGTGCCAGCAGAGCAGGACAGGGTCGGCAAGAGACCCAGTACTTC
TRBJ2-7,-,TRBD2,TRBV28,CASSTSSGMIDEQYF,TGTGCCAGCAGTACTTCTAGCGGGATGATCGACGAGCAGTACTTC
TRBJ2-2,few,-,TRBV12-3/TRBV12-4,CASGTGELFF,TGTGCCAGCGGTACCGGGGAGCTGTTTTTT
TRBJ2-1,-,-,TRBV5-1,CASSLGQTYNEQFF,TGCGCCAGCAGCTTGGGACAGACTTACAATGAGCAGTTCTTC
TRBJ2-2,many,-,TRBV7-2,CASSITRNTGELFF,TGTGCCAGCAGTATAACACGGAACACCGGGGAGCTGTTTTTT
TRBJ2-2,many,TRBD1,TRBV7-2,CASSFRGLDTGELFF,TGTGCCAGCAGCTTCAGGGGGCTAGACACCGGGGAGCTGTTTTTT
TRBJ1-5,few,-,TRBV10-3,CAISDHQGGGNNQPQHF,TGTGCCATCAGTGACCATCAGGGCGGGGGTAACAATCAGCCCCAGCATTTT
TRBJ1-1,few,-,TRBV4-1,CASSQDTGLMNTEAFF,TGCGCCAGCAGCCAAGATACCGGATTGATGAACACTGAAGCTTTCTTT
TRBJ1-1,-,-,TRBV20-1,CSAGEGGGWNTEAFF,TGCAGTGCTGGAGAAGGGGGGGGATGGAACACTGAAGCTTTCTTT
TRBJ2-1,many,-,TRBV12-3/TRBV12-4,CASSQRGREQFF,TGTGCCAGCAGTCAAAGGGGCCGTGAGCAGTTCTTC
TRBJ2-1,many,TRBD2,TRBV7-2,CAIIGLAGVNEQFF,TGTGCCATAATCGGGCTAGCGGGAGTTAATGAGCAGTTCTTC
TRBJ2-1,-,-,TRBV27,CASSEDRQTYNEQFF,TGTGCCAGTTCCGAGGACCGCCAAACATACAATGAGCAGTTCTTC
TRBJ2-1,-,TRBD2,TRBV19,CASSIDLASGSLEQFF,TGTGCCAGTAGTATAGATCTGGCTAGCGGGAGTTTGGAGCAGTTCTTC
TRBJ1-6,few,-,TRBV6-5,CASSYGSGGYNSPLHF,TGTGCCAGCAGTTACGGGTCGGGCGGGTATAATTCACCCCTCCACTTT